This T cell receptor (beta chain) is from a study of T cell clonality in common variable immunodeficiency. Study results and limitations: What drives increased CVID clonality needs T cell subpopulation sequencing.

This clone was seen many times. Its antigen is undetermined. The missing CDR3 end, 3 residues past where the read stops, is filled in from the germline J gene. Produced via immunoSEQ multiplex PCR; TCRdb's table is partial and in-frame only. There are roughly 60,000 clones in the sample, none observed a single time. The CDR3 spans 16 residues. Germline V gene lookup returns CDR1 DFQATT and CDR2 SNEGSKA (reference sequence). V dropped 6 bases and J dropped 5 bases, with 25 bases sitting between them. Both groups were predominantly of Caucasian heritage. Heparinized whole blood, roughly 4.5 to 8 ml, came from each donor.

Material: peripheral blood mononuclear cells. This sequence joins TRBV20-1 and TRBJ2-5, with D possibly TRBD2 on 7 matching bases. This clonotype originated in a person aged 18 to 75 in good health. The CDR3 protein is CSATRGGTNIRETQYF. The covered CDR3 bases are TGCAGTGCGACCAGGGGAGGGACAAATATAAGGGAGACC.